This T cell receptor (beta chain) was captured in a study of blood T cell repertoires in COVID-19. The CDR3 length is 16 residues. CDR1 and CDR2 (germline): SGDLS, YYNGEE. Germline trimming cut 0 bases from V and 4 bases from J; bases unmatched to any gene: 5. Clones were sequenced by immunoSEQ multiplex PCR, and TCRdb holds only the in-frame ones, with some missing. The repertoire holds some 200,000 clones, with roughly four fifths as singletons. Source material: PBMCs or T cells enriched from blood (not recorded which). The source of this sequence is a man aged 35-49 years who had recovered from COVID-19. V gene TRBV9 combines with J gene TRBJ2-5, with 11 bases aligning to TRBD2. The CDR3 DNA follows: TGTGCCAGCAGCGTAGGAAATAGCGGGAGGGGAGAGACCCAGTACTTC. Translated, it gives CASSVGNSGRGETQYF.